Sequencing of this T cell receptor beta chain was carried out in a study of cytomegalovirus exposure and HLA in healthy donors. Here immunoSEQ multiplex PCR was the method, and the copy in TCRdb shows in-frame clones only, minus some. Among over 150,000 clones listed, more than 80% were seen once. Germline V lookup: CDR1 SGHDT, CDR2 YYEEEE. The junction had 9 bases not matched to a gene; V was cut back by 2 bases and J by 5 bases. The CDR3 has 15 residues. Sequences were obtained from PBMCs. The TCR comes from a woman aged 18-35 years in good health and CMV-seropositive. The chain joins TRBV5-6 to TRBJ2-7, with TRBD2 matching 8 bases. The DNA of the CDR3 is TGTGCCAGCAGCTTATCCGGGGGGGCCAATGACGAGCAGTACTTC. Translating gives CASSLSGGANDEQYF.